The 6 T cell receptor beta chains below were found in one sample sequenced in a study of a mutant IDH1 vaccine in newly diagnosed glioma. The time point was: week 23, last vaccination. Each dose of the vaccine consisted of 300 ug of mutant IDH1 20-mer peptide, with topical imiquimod. These receptors are not linked to any known antigen. The repertoire was sequenced with immunoSEQ multiplex PCR; TCRdb's copy has only in-frame clones and lacks some. The sample lists approximately 44,000 clones; roughly 84% were seen once. This sample comprised PBMCs, obtained from a glioma patient whose treatment included an IDH1 peptide vaccine. Receptors originate from a young woman with glioma. Some clones in this sample may be carry-over from other donors' samples.

The rearrangement uses TRBV27 and TRBJ2-7; 8 bases align to TRBD2. The CDR3 consists of 16 residues. Germline-derived CDR1 and CDR2 are MNHEY and SMNVEV (reference sequence). V was pared by 3 bases and J by 9 bases, with 16 bases of the junction left unmatched. CDR3 coding DNA: TGTGCCAGCAGTTTCCCGCTGGGGCGGGAGGACGGAGGGCAGTACTTC. This encodes CASSFPLGREDGGQYF.

The V and J genes are TRBV7-8 and TRBJ1-5, with TRBD1 as a possible D gene (6 bases). The germline gives CDR1 SGHVS, CDR2 FQNEAQ. V lost 5 bases and J lost 3, with 17 bases in between. The CDR3 is 16 amino acids. The CDR3 loop reads CASSATGSLTNQPQHF. Written as DNA, the CDR3 is TGTGCCAGCAGCGCCACAGGGTCCCTCACCAATCAGCCCCAGCATTTT. The full variable domain, with the rest looked up from reference TRBV7-8 and TRBJ1-5, is GAGVSQSPRYKVAKRGQDVALRCDPISGHVSLFWYQQALGQGPEFLTYFQNEAQLDKSGLPSDRFFAERPEGSVSTLKIQRTQQEDSAVYLCASSATGSLTNQPQHFGDGTRLSIL.

This chain uses TRBV2 with TRBJ1-1, with D possibly matching TRBD1 (5 bases). CDR1 and CDR2 from the germline V gene are SNHLY and FYNNEI. There are 12 residues in the CDR3. With 3 bases removed from V and 6 bases from J, the gap between germline ends came to 8 bases. Here the CDR3 reads CASSELTAEAFF. The CDR3 coding sequence is TGTGCCAGCAGTGAGTTGACAGCTGAAGCTTTCTTT.

The chain couples TRBV5-4 to TRBJ1-3; TRBD1 is a possible D gene (5 bases). The CDR3 loop spans 14 amino acids. CDR1 SGHNT and CDR2 YYREEE come from the germline V gene (reference sequence). V shed 1 base and J shed 4 bases, with 9 bases lying between them. CDR3 in DNA: TGTGCCAGCAGCTTGAGGGGAAACGGAAACACCATATATTTT. Residues: CASSLRGNGNTIYF. Combining the CDR3 with reference TRBV5-4 and TRBJ1-3 gives the whole variable domain ETGVTQSPTHLIKTRGQQVTLRCSSQSGHNTVSWYQQALGQGPQFIFQYYREEENGRGNFPPRFSGLQFPNYSSELNVNALELDDSALYLCASSLRGNGNTIYFGEGSWLTVV.

This clone came up once. The J gene is TRBJ2-1, the V gene TRBV14; D possibly matches TRBD1 or TRBD2 (5 bases each). V lost 0 bases to trimming and J lost 12 bases, with 12 bases between them. Germline-derived CDR1 and CDR2 are SGHDN and FVKESK. The CDR3 is made up of 13 amino acids. CDR3 DNA sequence: TGTGCCAGCAGCCAAGATCGAGGGGCGCGGCAGTTCTTC. This sequence encodes CASSQDRGARQFF.

V is TRBV5-1 and J is TRBJ2-7, with 8 bases identical to TRBD2. This CDR3 is built from 19 residues. After removal of 2 bases from V and 1 base from J, the junction contained 17 bases not matched to a gene. Germline V gene lookup returns CDR1 SGHRS and CDR2 YFSETQ. In DNA, the CDR3 is TGCGCCAGCAGCTTAATCAGCGGGAGCGGTAGAACTGGGTCCTACGAGCAGTACTTC. Translating it yields CASSLISGSGRTGSYEQYF.